These 8 T cell receptor beta chains were all obtained from the same sample, sequenced in a study of T cells in Graves' hyperthyroidism and ophthalmopathy. The CDR3 regions of TCR beta were amplified from RNA transcripts. With the HTBI primer set, the TCR CDR3 went through a first round of RT-PCR. Via MiXCR, TCRdb re-called the multiplex PCR reads, giving one row per CDR3 protein. The data contain under 350,000 distinct CDR3 sequences, roughly a fifth of them singletons. The sequencing sample was made of blood. These receptors were obtained from a woman between 50 and 59 years old with Graves' hyperthyroidism.

The table lists this clonotype with many counts. The chain links TRBV14 to TRBJ1-1; D unresolved. The V gene's germline CDR1 is SGHDN and CDR2 FVKESK. The length of the CDR3 is 13 residues. Trimming took off 2 bases at V and 1 base at J, with 5 bases between the two ends. The CDR3 protein is CASSQMRNTEAFF. CDR3 coding DNA: TGTGCCAGCAGCCAAATGAGGAACACTGAAGCTTTCTTT. The full variable domain, its missing parts supplied by reference TRBV14 and TRBJ1-1, is EAGVTQFPSHSVIEKGQTVTLRCDPISGHDNLYWYRRVMGKEIKFLLHFVKESKQDESGMPNNRFLAERTGGTYSTLKVQPAELEDSGVYFCASSQMRNTEAFFGQGTRLTVV.

This chain links TRBV30 with TRBJ1-6; 9 nucleotides agree with TRBD1. The CDR3 consists of 15 residues. The J segment lost 9 bases and the V segment lost 3 bases, leaving 9 bases of the junction unmatched. Germline V gene data show CDR1 as GTSNPN and CDR2 as SVGIG (reference sequence). CDR3 bases: TGTGCCTGGAGAGCCGGGACAGGGTTGGGTTCACCCCTCCACTTT. It encodes CAWRAGTGLGSPLHF.

The sample holds many counts of this clonotype. This chain joins TRBV12-3 or TRBV12-4 and TRBJ2-1; 11 nucleotides match TRBD2. This CDR3 has 14 amino acids. The trim removed 8 bases at V and 5 bases at J, leaving 5 bases unmatched. CDR3 region: CASAGTSGNNEQFF. For the CDR3, the DNA is TGTGCCAGCGCCGGGACTAGCGGCAACAATGAGCAGTTCTTC.

This clonotype was found many times. This sequence joins TRBV12-3 or TRBV12-4 and TRBJ1-1, with D possibly TRBD1 on 6 matching bases. V lost 5 bases to trimming and J lost 2 bases, with 21 bases between them. There are 17 residues in the CDR3. CDR3 protein: CASSNLLGGAVNTEAFF. The CDR3 region has the DNA TGTGCCAGCAGTAACCTCTTAGGGGGGGCCGTAAACACTGAAGCTTTCTTT.

V usage is TRBV9 and J usage is TRBJ2-7; the D gene is possibly TRBD2 (6 bases). This CDR3 is 15 amino acids long. The germline CDR1 and CDR2 sequences are SGDLS and YYNGEE. With 5 bases removed from V and 2 bases from J, the gap between germline ends came to 17 bases. CDR3 residues: CASRETGLETYEQYF. The CDR3 nucleotides are TGTGCCAGCAGGGAAACGGGACTGGAGACCTACGAGCAGTACTTC.

This clonotype was detected ten times or more. The chain employs TRBV12-3 or TRBV12-4 and TRBJ2-5; D unclear. With 2 bases removed from V and 7 bases from J, the gap between germline ends came to 5 bases. The CDR3 spans 11 residues. CDR3 amino acids: CASSLTGTQYF. DNA for the CDR3: TGTGCCAGCAGTTTAACGGGGACCCAGTACTTC.

This clonotype was seen a handful of times. J is TRBJ2-1 and V is TRBV2; maybe TRBD2 (7 bases). Germline CDR1 is SNHLY and CDR2 is FYNNEI. CDR3 length equals 18 residues. V was cut by 8 bases and J by 2 bases, with 25 bases left in between. The CDR3 spells CASGVGGARLGAYNEQFF. CDR3 bases: TGTGCCAGCGGGGTGGGGGGGGCACGACTAGGAGCCTACAATGAGCAGTTCTTC.

In this sample, this clonotype turned up many times. The J gene is TRBJ2-7, the V gene TRBV7-9; 7 nucleotides line up with TRBD1. Germline V lookup: CDR1 SEHNR, CDR2 FQNEAQ (reference sequence). The CDR3 contains 12 residues. Trimming removed 5 bases from V and 5 bases from J; junction bases left unmatched: 3. The CDR3 DNA follows: TGTGCCAGCAGCGACAGGGTACACGAGCAGTACTTC. It yields the protein CASSDRVHEQYF.